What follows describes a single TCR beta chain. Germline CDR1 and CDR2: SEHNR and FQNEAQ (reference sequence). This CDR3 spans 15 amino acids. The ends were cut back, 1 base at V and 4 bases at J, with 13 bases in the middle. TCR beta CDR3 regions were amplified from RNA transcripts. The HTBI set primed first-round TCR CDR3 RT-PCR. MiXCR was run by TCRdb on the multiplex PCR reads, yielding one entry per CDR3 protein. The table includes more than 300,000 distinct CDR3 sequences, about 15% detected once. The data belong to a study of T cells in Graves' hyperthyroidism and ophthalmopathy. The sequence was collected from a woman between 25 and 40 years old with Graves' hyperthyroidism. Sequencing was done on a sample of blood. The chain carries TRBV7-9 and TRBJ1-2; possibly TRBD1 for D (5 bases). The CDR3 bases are TGTGCCAGCAGCTTAGAGAAGGGGCCAGGCTATGGCTACACCTTC. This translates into CASSLEKGPGYGYTF.